This T cell receptor (beta chain) was captured in a study of blood T cell repertoires in COVID-19. Whole-study context: Acute-phase and convalescent COVID-19 samples originated in the United States, Italy and Spain. PBMCs, B-cell-depleted T cells, or T cells were the source of the cDNA or gDNA that made up the material.

The CDR3 has 18 residues. V was clipped by 6 bases and J by 4 bases; unmatched bases: 18. Germline CDR1 MNHEY, CDR2 SMNVEV (reference sequence). In the original analysis: Amplification of reference gene primers was used by the study to estimate nucleated cell counts. The data were produced by immunoSEQ multiplex PCR, yet TCRdb's version contains in-frame clones alone and is incomplete. V and J calls and clone size come straight from that table; D and trimming were deduced from the DNA. The data show under 200,000 clones, around nine tenths seen once. Living in 24 US areas, the participants were between 18 and 89 years of age.

What was sequenced was PBMCs or T cells enriched from blood (not recorded which). The V gene is TRBV27, the J gene TRBJ1-3; 7 bases align to TRBD1. The clonotype was recovered from a woman aged 45-65 years who had recovered from COVID-19. CDR3 in amino acids: CASRGWTPGQSGGNTIYF. The CDR3 region has the DNA TGTGCCAGCAGGGGGTGGACACCGGGACAGTCGGGGGGAAACACCATATATTTT.